This T cell receptor (beta chain) was recorded in a study of CD8+ T cells in alopecia areata. Study information: A 6-month period off drug followed tofacitinib, which lasted 6 to 18 months.

CDR1 SGHRS and CDR2 YFSETQ come from the germline V gene. V was shortened by 1 base and J by 0 bases, with 7 bases between the two germline ends. The length of the CDR3 is 14 residues. Lesional scalp punch biopsies and peripheral blood were collected from alopecia areata patients. Sorting from PBMCs produced CD4+ and CD8+ T cells. Sequencing used cDNA as its template, made by extracting RNA and reverse transcribing it. Profiling relied on immunoSEQ multiplex PCR, and the TCRdb table lists in-frame clones only, not all of them. The sample has approximately 180,000 clones; about 63% are singletons. The chain combines TRBV5-1 with TRBJ1-1; D gene uncertain. This TCR came from a human donor with alopecia areata. This material consisted of CD4+ T cells sorted from blood, taken at week 0. CDR3: CASSLIFLNTEAFF. DNA of the CDR3: TGCGCCAGCAGCTTGATTTTCCTGAACACTGAAGCTTTCTTT.